The 14 T cell receptor beta chains presented below share a single source sample, sequenced in a study of blood T cells in healthy people across ages. A J-beta primer mix and a sample-barcoded 5' primer were used in a second PCR of about 7 to 12 cycles. Via MiXCR, TCRdb re-called the 5' RACE reads, giving one row per CDR3 protein. This table has 850,000 to 1,300,000 distinct CDR3 sequences, under 45% appearing once. The specimen sequenced was blood. These receptors all stem from a woman aged 55-70 years in good health.

DNA for the CDR3: TGCAGTCAGGAGGGCCGATCCTACAATGAGCAGTTCTTC. It codes for CSQEGRSYNEQFF. The genes are TRBV20-1 and TRBJ2-1, with D perhaps TRBD2 (6 bases). The V and J ends lost 8 bases and 1 base respectively, with 12 bases between them. CDR3 length: 13 amino acids. Per germline, CDR1 DFQATT and CDR2 SNEGSKA (reference sequence).

This chain links TRBV13 with TRBJ1-2; TRBD1 might be the D (5 bases). The germline V gene encodes CDR1 PRHDT and CDR2 FYEKMQ (reference sequence). The V gene lost 4 bases and the J gene lost 9 bases, with 15 bases spanning the gap. This CDR3 is 13 amino acids long. CDR3 sequence (DNA): TGTGCCAGCAGCTCCGGGACGGTGTATAGCTACACCTTC. Amino acids: CASSSGTVYSYTF.

The chain uses TRBV5-4 and TRBJ2-5, with 8 bases identical to TRBD2. The CDR3 is 16 residues long. Trimming cost V 4 bases and J 5 bases; bases outside gene matches: 13. The germline V gene encodes CDR1 SGHNT and CDR2 YYREEE (reference sequence). This chain's CDR3 is CASSPKTSAPRETQYF. In DNA form, the CDR3 reads TGTGCCAGCAGCCCGAAGACTAGCGCCCCGCGGGAGACCCAGTACTTC.

The chain is built from TRBV5-6 and TRBJ1-2, with D hard to call. Trimming pared 4 bases from V and 4 bases from J, leaving 26 bases between. The CDR3 consists of 18 residues. Germline CDR1 SGHDT, CDR2 YYEEEE. CDR3 sequence: CASSLSQRGPYSGYGYTF. The CDR3 bases are TGTGCCAGCAGCCTTTCCCAGAGAGGGCCCTACTCGGGCTATGGCTACACCTTC.

The chain recombines TRBV15 with TRBJ2-5; a weak D match, TRBD2 (6 bases). V lost 1 base, J lost 11 bases, and 17 bases lay in between. The CDR3 consists of 14 residues. Germline assignment: CDR1 LNHNV and CDR2 YYDKDF (reference sequence). CDR3 DNA sequence: TGTGCCACCAGCAGAGGCGGGACCTCTGGGGAGCAGTACTTC. Protein product: CATSRGGTSGEQYF.

V usage is TRBV7-9 and J usage is TRBJ2-7; a weak D match, TRBD1 (6 bases). V was cut by 9 bases and J by 6 bases, with 18 bases left in between. The CDR3 runs to 13 residues. Germline V lookup: CDR1 SEHNR, CDR2 FQNEAQ (reference sequence). This CDR3 reads CASMGASPAEQYF. The CDR3, as DNA: TGTGCCAGTATGGGGGCGAGTCCGGCCGAGCAGTACTTC.

This clonotype was seen more than once but under ten times. The V and J genes are TRBV12-3 or TRBV12-4 and TRBJ2-4; D is undetermined. The CDR3 is 14 residues long. Trimming pared 3 bases from V and 6 bases from J, leaving 12 bases between. The CDR3 reads CASSLSLGGNIQYF. The CDR3 nucleotides read TGTGCCAGCAGTTTGAGTTTGGGTGGAAACATTCAGTACTTC.

The rearrangement joins TRBV12-3 or TRBV12-4 to TRBJ2-7, with 11 bases fitting TRBD1. This CDR3 contains 14 residues. The ends lost 6 bases at V and 5 bases at J; junction bases unmatched: 6. The CDR3 is CASSWDRGIDEQYF. CDR3 nucleotide sequence: TGTGCCAGCAGCTGGGACAGGGGGATCGACGAGCAGTACTTC.

The J gene is TRBJ2-7, the V gene TRBV7-2, with 8 bases fitting TRBD2. CDR3 length: 17 amino acids. Trimming took 0 bases from V and 0 from J; bases not matched to a gene: 7. CDR1 and CDR2 from the germline V gene are SGHTA and FQGNSA. The CDR3 reads CASSLATSGKSSYEQYF. The CDR3 DNA sequence: TGTGCCAGCAGCTTAGCCACTAGCGGCAAAAGCTCCTACGAGCAGTACTTC.

This rearrangement joins TRBV5-1 to TRBJ2-1; TRBD2 matches at 10 bases. CDR3 length: 15 residues. Germline V gene sequence: CDR1 SGHRS, CDR2 YFSETQ. The V and J ends lost 3 bases and 8 bases, in that order; junction bases with no gene match: 8. The CDR3 loop is CASSSSGSWVDEQFF. CDR3 bases: TGCGCCAGCAGCTCTAGCGGGAGTTGGGTCGATGAGCAGTTCTTC.

This chain connects TRBV28 to TRBJ2-1, with 9 bases aligning to TRBD2. Germline V gene sequence: CDR1 MDHEN, CDR2 SYDVKM. CDR3 length equals 14 residues. The CDR3 sequence: CSSGEKPSYNEQFF. In DNA form, the CDR3 reads TGTTCTAGCGGGGAAAAACCCTCCTACAATGAGCAGTTCTTC. Full variable domain (outside the CDR3, taken from reference TRBV28 and TRBJ2-1): DVKVTQSSRYLVKRTGEKVFLECVQDMDHENMFWYRQDPGLGLRLIYFSYDVKMKEKGDIPEGYSVSREKKERFSLILESASTNQTSMYLCSSGEKPSYNEQFFGPGTRLTVL.

The rearrangement links TRBV7-9 to TRBJ2-7; possible D gene TRBD2, 5 bases. The CDR3 is made up of 14 amino acids. Germline loops: CDR1 SEHNR, CDR2 FQNEAQ (reference sequence). With 0 bases removed from V and 7 bases from J, the gap between germline ends came to 13 bases. DNA of the CDR3: TGTGCCAGCAGCTTAGCAGGGAGCTTCAATGAGCAGTACTTC. Amino acid sequence: CASSLAGSFNEQYF.

The V call is TRBV10-3, the J call TRBJ2-4; weak D call: TRBD1 (6 bases). The DNA end favors TRBJ2-7, so the J call may be wrong. Germline lookup yields CDR1 ENHRY and CDR2 SYGVKD. The CDR3 extends over 13 amino acids. The chain's CDR3 is CAISEGQYYEQYF. The DNA for the CDR3 is TGTGCCATCAGTGAGGGACAGTACTACGAGCAGTACTTC.

This chain joins TRBV5-1 and TRBJ1-4, with D perhaps TRBD1 (5 bases). V lost 5 bases to trimming and J lost 0 bases, with 14 bases between them. This CDR3 contains 16 residues. Per germline, CDR1 SGHRS and CDR2 YFSETQ. CDR3 sequence: CASRSRGTATNEKLFF. CDR3 DNA sequence: TGCGCCAGCAGGAGTCGGGGGACCGCAACTAATGAAAAACTGTTTTTT.